This T cell receptor beta chain was recovered during a study of T cell changes during pregnancy in multiple sclerosis. The CDR3 runs 15 residues. Germline CDR1 and CDR2: MDHEN and SYDVKM. V shed 5 bases, J shed 4 bases, and the junction held 9 bases outside the gene matches. Clones were sequenced by immunoSEQ multiplex PCR, and TCRdb holds only the in-frame ones, with some missing. The data hold some 90,000 clones, with roughly 90% observed a single time. The V and J genes are TRBV28 and TRBJ2-7, with 9 bases fitting TRBD1. Sequencing used peripheral blood, obtained in the first trimester of pregnancy. The sequence was obtained from a female donor with multiple sclerosis, enrolled in a pregnancy study. CDR3 protein: CASSASGTGSYEQYF. The CDR3 DNA sequence: TGTGCCAGCAGTGCCTCCGGGACAGGGTCTTACGAGCAGTACTTC.